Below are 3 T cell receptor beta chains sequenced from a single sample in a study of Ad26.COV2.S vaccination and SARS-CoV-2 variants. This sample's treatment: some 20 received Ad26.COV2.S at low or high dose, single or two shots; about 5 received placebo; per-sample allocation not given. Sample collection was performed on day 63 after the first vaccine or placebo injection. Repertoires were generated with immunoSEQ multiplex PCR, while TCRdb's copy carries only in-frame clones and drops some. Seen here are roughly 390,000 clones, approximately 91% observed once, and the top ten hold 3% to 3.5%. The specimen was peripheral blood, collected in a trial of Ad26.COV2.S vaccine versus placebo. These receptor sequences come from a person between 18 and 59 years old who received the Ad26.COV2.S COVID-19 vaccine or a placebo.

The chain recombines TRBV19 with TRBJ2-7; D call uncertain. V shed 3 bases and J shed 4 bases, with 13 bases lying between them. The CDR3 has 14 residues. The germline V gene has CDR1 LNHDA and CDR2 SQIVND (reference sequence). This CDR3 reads CASSISVNSYEQYF. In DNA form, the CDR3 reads TGTGCCAGTAGTATCTCTGTCAATAGTTACGAGCAGTACTTC.

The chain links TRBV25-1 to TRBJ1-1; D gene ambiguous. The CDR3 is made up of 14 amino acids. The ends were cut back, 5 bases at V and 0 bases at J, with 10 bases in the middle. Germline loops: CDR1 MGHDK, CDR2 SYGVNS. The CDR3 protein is CASSRRDVNTEAFF. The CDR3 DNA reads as TGTGCCAGCAGTCGCCGCGACGTGAACACTGAAGCTTTCTTT.

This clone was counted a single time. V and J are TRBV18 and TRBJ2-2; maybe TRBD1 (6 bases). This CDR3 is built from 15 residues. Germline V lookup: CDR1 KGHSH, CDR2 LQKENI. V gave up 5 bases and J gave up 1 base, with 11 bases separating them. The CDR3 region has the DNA TGTGCCAGCTCAGACAGGCAATTGAACACCGGGGAGCTGTTTTTT. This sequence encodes CASSDRQLNTGELFF.